This section outlines one TCR beta chain sequence together with its context. Its cognate antigen is unknown. Method: immunoSEQ multiplex PCR; TCRdb's copy keeps in-frame clones and lacks some. The sample gives 55,000 to 70,000 clones, roughly 80% of which show up once; approximately 3.2% is in the top ten. The data stem from a study of OX40 agonist ivuxolimab in advanced cancers. About the study: Those treated in dose escalation had hepatocellular carcinoma, melanoma, renal cell cancer or head and neck cancer. Therapy given before enrollment (anti-PD-1, anti-PD-L1 or anti-CTLA-4) was allowed, and around 41% had some.

Study-level findings and limits: The antigen specificity of the peripheral T cells (those that were expanded) was not determined.

Looked up from germline, CDR1 is SGHAT and CDR2 is FQNNGV. The CDR3 is 15 amino acids. Germline trimming cut 4 bases from V and 5 bases from J; bases unmatched to any gene: 6. This sequence was found in an adult with an advanced solid tumor such as melanoma, head and neck, liver or kidney cancer. This chain uses TRBV11-2 with TRBJ2-5, with 11 nucleotides matching TRBD2. The specimen was CD4+ or CD8+ T cells sorted from blood, collected in a trial of the OX40 agonist ivuxolimab. CDR3 nucleotides: TGTGCCAGCAGCTCCCTAGCGGGGGGCCAGGAGACCCAGTACTTC. As protein: CASSSLAGGQETQYF.